This T cell receptor (beta chain) stems from a study of shared clonotypes between healthy human individuals. Study-wide findings and caveats: Compared with clonotypes that all four donors shared, non-shared clonotypes had lower generation probabilities.

With regard to this clone: Its target is not known.

When replicate PCRs were run on sorted subsets, they used about 220 ng DNA, about 30,000 T cell genomes. Data came from immunoSEQ multiplex PCR; TCRdb stores just in-frame clones and leaves some out. The sample lists a few million clones, 85% to 95% occurring once. Germline loops: CDR1 LGHNA, CDR2 YSLEER. V lost 2 bases and J lost 6; bases outside the gene matches: 11. This CDR3 has 16 residues. Sequencing was done on a sample of naive CD4+ T cells from PBMCs. Subset given: CD45RA+ positively selected. The gene calls are TRBV4-3 and TRBJ2-5; 8 bases align to TRBD1. The sequence came from a young man in good health. Some clones in this sample may be carry-over from other donors' samples. For the CDR3, the DNA is TGCGCCAGCAGCCAAATTGGGTCAGGGGGCGCACAGACCCAGTACTTC. It yields the protein CASSQIGSGGAQTQYF.